This section outlines one TCR beta chain sequence together with its context. The repertoire was sequenced with immunoSEQ multiplex PCR; TCRdb's copy has only in-frame clones and lacks some. The table has roughly 160,000 clones, 88% seen once. This record belongs to a study of blood T cell repertoires in COVID-19. With 3 bases clipped from V and 3 bases from J, the junction kept 11 bases outside the gene matches. The CDR3 is made up of 17 amino acids. Germline V gene lookup returns CDR1 LGHNT and CDR2 FRNRAP. J is TRBJ1-1 and V is TRBV12-5, with TRBD1 matching 9 bases. The sample was peripheral blood. The sequence was collected from a man aged 45-60 years who had recovered from COVID-19. CDR3 amino acids: CASGLSLTGGWDTEAFF. In nucleotides, the CDR3 is TGTGCTAGTGGTTTAAGTCTAACAGGGGGCTGGGACACTGAAGCTTTCTTT.